Given below is one T cell receptor beta chain in context. Its antigen is still unknown. An end of the junction differs from the germline gene, which may be a read error. The CDR3 is made up of 16 amino acids. Germline V gives CDR1 MGHRA, CDR2 YSYEKL. Ranging in age from roughly 6 to 100, the donors were healthy Caucasian individuals from Russia. These data come from a study of blood T cells in healthy people across ages. General study points: When set beside aged donors, long-lived donors presented more naive CD4+ cells and higher diversity.

Then a second PCR, running about 6 to 11 cycles, was carried out with a sample-barcoded 5' primer and a J-beta primer mix. Each CDR3 protein gets one entry after TCRdb re-called the 5' RACE reads with MiXCR. The sample yields just over 800,000 distinct CDR3 sequences, about 59% seen once. Sequenced: blood. This sequence originates from a young man in good health. The chain carries TRBV4-1 and TRBJ2-1; a weak D match, TRBD2 (6 bases). The CDR3 spells CASSQDPGENYNEQFF. In nucleotides, the CDR3 is TGCGCCAGCAGTCAAGATCCGGGGGAAAACTACAATGAGCAGTTCTTC.